This T cell receptor beta chain was found in a study of blood T cells in healthy people across ages. Combining a sample-barcoded 5' primer with a J-beta primer mix, a second PCR ran for about 7 to 11 cycles. TCRdb analysed the 5' RACE reads with MiXCR anew, one entry per CDR3 protein. The sample records some 900,000 distinct CDR3 sequences, more than 25% being singletons. This CDR3 is 13 amino acids long. Germline CDR1 is DFQATT and CDR2 is SNEGSKA (reference sequence). V dropped 6 bases and J dropped 1 base, with 12 bases sitting between them. This clonotype was obtained from a woman older than 75 in good health. The chain recombines TRBV20-1 with TRBJ1-1, with no clear D. The source material was blood. Written as DNA, the CDR3 is TGCAGTGCCGAAGGTATCTGGAACACTGAAGCTTTCTTT. This sequence encodes CSAEGIWNTEAFF.